Detailed here is one T cell receptor beta chain. Antigen: not known. This table comes from immunoSEQ multiplex PCR, and its TCRdb copy is limited to in-frame clones, with some not included. The sample holds tens of thousands of clones; 80% to 90% are singletons and the top ten take around 48%. Germline V gives CDR1 LNHDA, CDR2 SQIVND (reference sequence). This CDR3 spans 15 amino acids. V shed 8 bases and J shed 4 bases, with 19 bases lying between them. These data originate in a study of OX40 agonist ivuxolimab in advanced cancers. A history of autoimmune disease or systemic immunosuppression excluded patients. Findings and limits, study-wide: On average, a greater number of expanded clones characterised CD8+ T cells relative to CD4+. Certain nonresponders likewise exhibited a low normalized T-cell clonal expansion.

The sequence derives from an adult with an advanced solid tumor such as melanoma, head and neck, liver or kidney cancer. The chain links TRBV19 to TRBJ2-3; a weak D match, TRBD2 (6 bases). This material consisted of CD4+ or CD8+ T cells sorted from blood, taken in a trial of the OX40 agonist ivuxolimab. CDR3 sequence reads: CASCGGFGDPDTQYF. CDR3 sequence (DNA): TGTGCCAGTTGTGGGGGGTTTGGGGACCCAGATACGCAGTATTTT. Full variable domain (rest looked up from reference TRBV19 and TRBJ2-3): DGGITQSPKYLFRKEGQNVTLSCEQNLNHDAMYWYRQDPGQGLRLIYYSQIVNDFQKGDIAEGYSVSREKKESFPLTVTSAQKNPTAFYLCASCGGFGDPDTQYFGPGTRLTVL.